This T cell receptor (beta chain) was obtained from a study of shared T cell receptors in the human thymus (dated by TCRdb to the early 2020s). About the study as a whole: The study examined how self-reactive, shared T-cell receptor alpha chains are generated in the human thymus.

The germline ends are 13 bases apart after V is trimmed by 3 bases and J by 0 bases. Based on the germline V gene, the CDR1 and CDR2 sequences are SGDLS and YYNGEE. Taken from cysteine to phenylalanine, the CDR3 has 17 residues. The only DNA kept is the CDR3, 51 bases in frame from the first base. Comment on this clone: This clone's antigen is unknown. No quality values exist for individual bases; no much larger clone is one base distant.

The method behind the library was the immunoSEQ multiplex PCR assay. TCRdb retrieved this table from immuneACCESS and kept in-frame rearrangements only. Not all clones are present; in checked studies, unresolved V genes account for under half, and no reason is known for the remainder. The sample table lists 640,000 or so clones, 80% to 90% of them with a count of one. Of the sample, roughly 0.0094% is held by the ten largest clones. The data also belong to a second study, concerning human thymus T cells. As described in the second report: In Finland, the donors were immunologically healthy infants who were having open corrective cardiac surgery for congenital heart defects. Thymus tissue was obtained as surgical resects removed during corrective cardiac surgery. Both the thymic and the peripheral blood repertoires appeared to show biased V and J gene segment usage. According to the related research, thymic TCR repertoires were highly overlapping among unrelated individuals. TCR alpha and beta repertoires from about 8 infant thymus samples and four related peripheral blood samples were characterized in the study. The infant donors were roughly 7 to 244 days old, and the cohort included roughly six males and a couple of females. After being mechanically released from the tissue, thymocytes were kept at -70 degrees C in pellets of about 10-32 million cells. A QIAsymphony instrument was used to extract genomic DNA from frozen cell pellets. The immunoSEQ multiplex PCR assay was used to amplify the TCRB and TCRAD loci from a standardized quantity of quality-controlled genomic DNA. The amplicons spanned the V(D)J region and were long enough to cover the CDR3 and allow V and J genes to be identified. The commercial immunoSEQ service was used to sequence amplicons on an Illumina platform. Corrections for primer bias and sequencing errors followed previously described methods, while TCRAD and TCRB definitions were based on the IMGT database. Repertoires were analysed with immunoSEQ Analyzer 3.0 and VDJTools, covering basic statistics, V/J segment usage, diversity estimates, rarefaction and pairwise overlap. Diversity was estimated using the Chao1, ChaoE, Efron-Thisted, Shannon and inverse Simpson indices, and was also estimated on datasets down-sampled to the size of the smallest sample. Repertoire overlap used strict matching of CDR3 nucleotide sequence, V gene and J gene, with Jaccard-based multidimensional scaling clustering. On average, around 810,000 unique TCRB clonotypes were obtained from thymus samples, compared with roughly 84,000 from blood samples.

This receptor was taken from a boy younger than two with a congenital heart defect. Donor details come from another sample of the same person, matched by shared clones. This receptor chain uses TRBV9 and TRBJ2-6; possibly the D gene is TRBD1, per 6 matching bases. The sequencing input was thymocytes. The CDR3 region has the sequence CASSGLQGPSGANVLTF. The DNA sequence is TGTGCCAGCAGCGGCCTACAGGGCCCCTCTGGGGCCAACGTCCTGACTTTC.